The clone carrying this T cell receptor (beta chain) was counted only a few times. TCRdb called the RT-PCR reads again in MiXCR, with one record for every CDR3 protein. The repertoire holds roughly 4,500 distinct CDR3 sequences, with about 17% as singletons. Losses at the gene ends were 4 bases for V and 4 bases for J; bases not matched to a gene: 1. The CDR3 runs to 14 residues. Germline CDR1 is MGHRA and CDR2 is YSYEKL. The sample comes from a study of patients and donors after allogeneic stem cell transplantation. Sequencing was performed on blood, either unsorted or a sorted T cell fraction (not recorded which). This sequence was found in a human donor who was either an allogeneic HSCT recipient or a stem cell or donor lymphocyte infusion donor (not recorded which). It is not recorded whose cells these are; they may come from a transplant donor. The chain carries TRBV4-1 and TRBJ1-5, with 10 bases identical to TRBD1. The CDR3 here is CASSPGQGNQPQHF. The CDR3 DNA reads as TGCGCCAGCAGCCCGGGACAGGGGAATCAGCCCCAGCATTTT.